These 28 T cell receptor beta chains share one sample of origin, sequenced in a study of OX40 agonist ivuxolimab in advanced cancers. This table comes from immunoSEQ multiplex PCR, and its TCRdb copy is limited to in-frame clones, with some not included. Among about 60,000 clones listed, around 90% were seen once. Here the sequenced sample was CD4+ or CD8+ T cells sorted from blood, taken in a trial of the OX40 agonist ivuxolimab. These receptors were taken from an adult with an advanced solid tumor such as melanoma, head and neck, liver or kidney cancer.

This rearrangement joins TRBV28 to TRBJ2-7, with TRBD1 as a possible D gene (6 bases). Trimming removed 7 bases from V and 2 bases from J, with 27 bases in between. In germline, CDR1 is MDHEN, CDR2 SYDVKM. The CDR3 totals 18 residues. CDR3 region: CASNLPGVQVRRTYEQYF. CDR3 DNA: TGTGCCAGCAACTTACCAGGGGTTCAAGTTAGGAGGACCTACGAGCAGTACTTC.

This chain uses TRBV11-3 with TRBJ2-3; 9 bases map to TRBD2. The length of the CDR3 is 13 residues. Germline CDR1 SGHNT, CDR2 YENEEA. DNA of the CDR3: TGTGCGAGCCGGCGGGAGGGTACAGATACGCAGTATTTT. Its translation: CASRREGTDTQYF.

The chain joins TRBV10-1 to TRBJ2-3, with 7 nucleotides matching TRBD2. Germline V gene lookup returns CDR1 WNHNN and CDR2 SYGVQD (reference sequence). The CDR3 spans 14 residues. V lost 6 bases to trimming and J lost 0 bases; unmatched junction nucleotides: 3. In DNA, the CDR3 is TGCGCCAGCAGCTTTAGCGGGAGCACAGATACGCAGTATTTT. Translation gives CASSFSGSTDTQYF.

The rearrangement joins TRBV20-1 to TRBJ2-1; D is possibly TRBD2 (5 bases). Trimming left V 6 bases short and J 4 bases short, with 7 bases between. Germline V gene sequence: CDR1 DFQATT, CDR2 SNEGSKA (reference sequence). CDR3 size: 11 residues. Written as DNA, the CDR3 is TGCAGTGCGAGGGAATACAATGAGCAGTTCTTC. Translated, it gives CSAREYNEQFF.

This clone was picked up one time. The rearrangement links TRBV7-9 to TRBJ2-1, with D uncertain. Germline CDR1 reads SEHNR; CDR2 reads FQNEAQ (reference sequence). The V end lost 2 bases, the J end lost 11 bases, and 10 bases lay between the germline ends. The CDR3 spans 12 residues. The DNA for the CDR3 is TGTGCCAGCAGCTTAATCACTGTGCAGCAGTTCTTC. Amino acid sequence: CASSLITVQQFF.

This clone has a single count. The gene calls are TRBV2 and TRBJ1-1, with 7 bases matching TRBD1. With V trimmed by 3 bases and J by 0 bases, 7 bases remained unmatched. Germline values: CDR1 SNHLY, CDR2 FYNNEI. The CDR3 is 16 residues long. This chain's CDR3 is CASSEIPGQMNTEAFF. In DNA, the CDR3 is TGTGCCAGCAGTGAGATTCCGGGACAGATGAACACTGAAGCTTTCTTT.

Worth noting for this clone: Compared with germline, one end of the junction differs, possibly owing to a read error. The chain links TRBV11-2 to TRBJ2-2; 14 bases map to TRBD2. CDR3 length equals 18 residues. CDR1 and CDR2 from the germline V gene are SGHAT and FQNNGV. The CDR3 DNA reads TGTGCCAGCAGTTTAGGGGGACTAGCGGGAGTCGACACCGGGGAGCTGTTTTTT. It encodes CASSLGGLAGVDTGELFF.

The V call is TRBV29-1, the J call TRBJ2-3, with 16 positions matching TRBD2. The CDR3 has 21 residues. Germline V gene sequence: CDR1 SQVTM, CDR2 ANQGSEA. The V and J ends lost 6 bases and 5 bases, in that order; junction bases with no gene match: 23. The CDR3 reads CSVVSNSQGTSGGAFGDTQYF. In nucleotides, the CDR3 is TGCAGCGTCGTCAGTAACTCTCAAGGGACTAGCGGGGGGGCCTTTGGAGATACGCAGTATTTT.

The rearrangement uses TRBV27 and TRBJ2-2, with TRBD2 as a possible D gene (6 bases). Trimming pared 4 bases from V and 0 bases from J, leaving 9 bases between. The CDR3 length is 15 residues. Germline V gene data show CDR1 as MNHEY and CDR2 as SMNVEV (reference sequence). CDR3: CASSWQRANTGELFF. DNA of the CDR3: TGTGCCAGCAGTTGGCAGCGGGCGAACACCGGGGAGCTGTTTTTT.

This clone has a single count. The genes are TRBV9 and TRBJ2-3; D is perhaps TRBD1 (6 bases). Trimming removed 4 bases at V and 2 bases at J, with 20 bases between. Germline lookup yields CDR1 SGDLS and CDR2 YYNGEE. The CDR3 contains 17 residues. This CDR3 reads CASSPDRDTLDTDTQYF. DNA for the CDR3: TGTGCCAGCAGCCCAGACCGGGACACCCTTGACACAGATACGCAGTATTTT.

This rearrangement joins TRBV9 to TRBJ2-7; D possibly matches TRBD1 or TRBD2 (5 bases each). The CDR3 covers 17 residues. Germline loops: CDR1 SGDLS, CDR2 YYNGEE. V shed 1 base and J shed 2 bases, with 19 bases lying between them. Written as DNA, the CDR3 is TGTGCCAGCAGCGTAATTCAGGGAGTAGTGGGACCCTACGAGCAGTACTTC. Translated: CASSVIQGVVGPYEQYF.

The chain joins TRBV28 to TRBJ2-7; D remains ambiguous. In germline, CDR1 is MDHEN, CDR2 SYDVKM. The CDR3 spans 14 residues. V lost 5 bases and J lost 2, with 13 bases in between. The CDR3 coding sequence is TGTGCCAGCAGTCTGACCCGATTGACCTACGAGCAGTACTTC. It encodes CASSLTRLTYEQYF.

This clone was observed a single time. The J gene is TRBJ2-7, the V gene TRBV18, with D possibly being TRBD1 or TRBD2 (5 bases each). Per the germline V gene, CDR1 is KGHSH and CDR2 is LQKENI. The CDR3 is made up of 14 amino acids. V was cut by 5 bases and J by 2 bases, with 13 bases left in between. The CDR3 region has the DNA TGTGCCAGCTCAGCGACCGGGACGGCCTACGAGCAGTACTTC. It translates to CASSATGTAYEQYF.

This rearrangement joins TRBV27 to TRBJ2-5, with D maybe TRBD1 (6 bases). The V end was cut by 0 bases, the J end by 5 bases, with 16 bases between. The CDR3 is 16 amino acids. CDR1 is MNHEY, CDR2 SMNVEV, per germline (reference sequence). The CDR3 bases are TGTGCCAGCAGTTTATCGGTCCAGGGGCGTCGGGAGACCCAGTACTTC. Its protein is CASSLSVQGRRETQYF.

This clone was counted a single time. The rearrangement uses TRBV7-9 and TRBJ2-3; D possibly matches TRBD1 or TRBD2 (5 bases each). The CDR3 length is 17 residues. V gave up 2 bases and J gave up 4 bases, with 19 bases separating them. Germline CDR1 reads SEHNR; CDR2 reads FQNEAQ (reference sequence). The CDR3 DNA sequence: TGTGCCAGCAGCTTATCAACTGACCGGGGACGCTCAGATACGCAGTATTTT. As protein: CASSLSTDRGRSDTQYF.

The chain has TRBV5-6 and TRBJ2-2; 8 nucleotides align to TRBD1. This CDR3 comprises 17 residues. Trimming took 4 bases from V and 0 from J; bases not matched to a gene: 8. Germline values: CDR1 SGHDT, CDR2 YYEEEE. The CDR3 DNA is TGTGCCAGCAGCGGGCGTTCAGGGGGCTCGAACACCGGGGAGCTGTTTTTT. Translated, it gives CASSGRSGGSNTGELFF. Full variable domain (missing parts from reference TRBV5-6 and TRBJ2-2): DAGVTQSPTHLIKTRGQQVTLRCSPKSGHDTVSWYQQALGQGPQFIFQYYEEEERQRGNFPDRFSGHQFPNYSSELNVNALLLGDSALYLCASSGRSGGSNTGELFFGEGSRLTVL.

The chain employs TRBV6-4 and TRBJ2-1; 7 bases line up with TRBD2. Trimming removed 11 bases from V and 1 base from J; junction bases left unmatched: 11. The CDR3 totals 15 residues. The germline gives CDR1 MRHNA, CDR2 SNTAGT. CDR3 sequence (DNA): TGTGCCTCCCGACGTGGGAGGGAGTCCTACAATGAGCAGTTCTTC. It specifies CASRRGRESYNEQFF.

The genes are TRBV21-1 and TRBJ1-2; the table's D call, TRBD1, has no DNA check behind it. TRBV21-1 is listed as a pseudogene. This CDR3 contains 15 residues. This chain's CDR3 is CASSKAREANYGYTF. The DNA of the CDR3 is TGTGCCAGCAGCAAAGCCAGGGAAGCTAACTATGGCTACACCTTC.

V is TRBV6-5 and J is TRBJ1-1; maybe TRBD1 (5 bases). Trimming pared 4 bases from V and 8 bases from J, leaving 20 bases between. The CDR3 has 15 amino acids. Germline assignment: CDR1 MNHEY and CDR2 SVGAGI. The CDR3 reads CASSLEGWGIWEAFF. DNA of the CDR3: TGTGCCAGCAGTTTAGAGGGTTGGGGGATTTGGGAAGCTTTCTTT.

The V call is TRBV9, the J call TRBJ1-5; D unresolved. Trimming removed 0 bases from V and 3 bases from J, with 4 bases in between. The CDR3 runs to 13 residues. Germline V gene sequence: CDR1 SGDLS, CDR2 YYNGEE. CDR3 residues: CASSVGANQPQHF. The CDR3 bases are TGTGCCAGCAGCGTAGGGGCCAATCAGCCCCAGCATTTT.

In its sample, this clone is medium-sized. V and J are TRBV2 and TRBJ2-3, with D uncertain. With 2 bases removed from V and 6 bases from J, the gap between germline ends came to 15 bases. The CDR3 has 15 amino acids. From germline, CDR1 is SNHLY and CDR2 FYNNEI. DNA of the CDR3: TGTGCCAGCAGTGAAAGGCCGCAAGTAGGGGATACGCAGTATTTT. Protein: CASSERPQVGDTQYF.

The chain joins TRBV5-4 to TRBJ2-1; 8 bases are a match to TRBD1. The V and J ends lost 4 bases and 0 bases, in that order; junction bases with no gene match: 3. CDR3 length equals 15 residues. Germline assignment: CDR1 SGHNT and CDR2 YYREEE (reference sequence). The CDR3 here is CASSPGQASYNEQFF. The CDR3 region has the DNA TGTGCCAGCAGCCCGGGACAGGCCTCCTACAATGAGCAGTTCTTC.

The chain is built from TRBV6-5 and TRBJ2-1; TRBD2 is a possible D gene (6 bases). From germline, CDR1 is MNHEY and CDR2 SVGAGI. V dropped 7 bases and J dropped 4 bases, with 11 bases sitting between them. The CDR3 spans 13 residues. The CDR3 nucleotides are TGTGCCAGCACGGCAGGGAGGTACAATGAGCAGTTCTTC. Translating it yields CASTAGRYNEQFF.

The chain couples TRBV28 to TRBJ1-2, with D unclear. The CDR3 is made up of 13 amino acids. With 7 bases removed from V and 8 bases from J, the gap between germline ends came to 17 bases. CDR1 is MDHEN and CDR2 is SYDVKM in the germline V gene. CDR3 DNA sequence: TGTGCCAGCACAACCCCGGGCCTGGGGGGCTACACCTTC. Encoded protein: CASTTPGLGGYTF.

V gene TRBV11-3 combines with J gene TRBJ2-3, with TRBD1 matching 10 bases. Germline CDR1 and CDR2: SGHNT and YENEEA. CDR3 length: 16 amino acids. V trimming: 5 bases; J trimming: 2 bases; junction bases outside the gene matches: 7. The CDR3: CASSRTDRGLTDTQYF. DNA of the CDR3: TGTGCCAGCAGCCGAACAGACAGGGGGCTCACAGATACGCAGTATTTT.

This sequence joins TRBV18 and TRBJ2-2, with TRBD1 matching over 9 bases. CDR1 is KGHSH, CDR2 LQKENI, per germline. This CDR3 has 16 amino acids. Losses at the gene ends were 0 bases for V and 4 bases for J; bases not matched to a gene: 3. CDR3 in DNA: TGTGCCAGCTCACCACCGGGGACAGGGCCCACCGGGGAGCTGTTTTTT. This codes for CASSPPGTGPTGELFF.

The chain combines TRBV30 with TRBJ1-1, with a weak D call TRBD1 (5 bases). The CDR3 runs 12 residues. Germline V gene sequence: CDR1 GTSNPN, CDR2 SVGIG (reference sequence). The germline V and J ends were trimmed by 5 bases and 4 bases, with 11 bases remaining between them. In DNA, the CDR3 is TGTGCCTGGGGCCAGGGCACCACTGAAGCTTTCTTT. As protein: CAWGQGTTEAFF. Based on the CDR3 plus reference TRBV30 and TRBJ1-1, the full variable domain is SQTIHQWPATLVQPVGSPLSLECTVEGTSNPNLYWYRQAAGRGLQLLFYSVGIGQISSEVPQNLSASRPQDRQFILSSKKLLLSDSGFYLCAWGQGTTEAFFGQGTRLTVV.

The CDR3 loop is CASNPRGLNEQFF. As DNA, the CDR3 is TGTGCCAGTAACCCGCGGGGGCTCAATGAGCAGTTCTTC. V usage is TRBV19 and J usage is TRBJ2-1; D perhaps matches TRBD2 (7 bases). The CDR3 covers 13 residues. Germline V gives CDR1 LNHDA, CDR2 SQIVND (reference sequence). V lost 7 bases to trimming and J lost 6 bases, with 13 bases between them. The full variable domain, completed using reference TRBV19 and TRBJ2-1, is DGGITQSPKYLFRKEGQNVTLSCEQNLNHDAMYWYRQDPGQGLRLIYYSQIVNDFQKGDIAEGYSVSREKKESFPLTVTSAQKNPTAFYLCASNPRGLNEQFFGPGTRLTVL.